The entry that follows covers one T cell receptor (beta chain) sequence. The CDR3 sequence is 15 residues long. The germline gives CDR1 MNHEY, CDR2 SVGAGI. The V gene end was trimmed by 6 bases and the J gene end by 5 bases; junction bases not matched to a gene: 6. Data came from immunoSEQ multiplex PCR; TCRdb stores just in-frame clones and leaves some out. The repertoire has roughly 64,000 clones, 70% to 90% of them found once; the top ten carry around 5.1%. The sample originates from a study of technical replicates of blood from several donors. This receptor was taken from a human donor in good health. Some clones in this sample may be carry-over from other donors' samples. What was sequenced was PBMCs. The chain employs TRBV6-5 and TRBJ2-5; the match to TRBD2 covers 13 bases. CDR3 region: CASRSLLAGGETQYF. As DNA, the CDR3 is TGTGCCAGCAGGTCACTACTAGCGGGAGGGGAGACCCAGTACTTC.